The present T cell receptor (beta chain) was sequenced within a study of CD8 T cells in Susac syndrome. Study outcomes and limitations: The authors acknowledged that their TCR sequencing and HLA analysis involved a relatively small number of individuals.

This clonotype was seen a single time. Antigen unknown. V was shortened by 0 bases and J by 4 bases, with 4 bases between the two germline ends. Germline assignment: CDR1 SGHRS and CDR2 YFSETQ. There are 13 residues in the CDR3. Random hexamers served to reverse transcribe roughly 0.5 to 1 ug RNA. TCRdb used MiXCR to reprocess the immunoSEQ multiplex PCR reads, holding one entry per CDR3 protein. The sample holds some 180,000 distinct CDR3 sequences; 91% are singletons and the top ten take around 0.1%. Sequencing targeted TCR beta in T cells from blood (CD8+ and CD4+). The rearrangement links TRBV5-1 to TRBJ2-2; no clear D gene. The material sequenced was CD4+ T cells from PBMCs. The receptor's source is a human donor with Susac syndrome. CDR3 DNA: TGCGCCAGCAGCTTGGGGCCCACCGGGGAGCTGTTTTTT. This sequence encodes CASSLGPTGELFF.